One sample yielded the 32 T cell receptor beta chains listed below, sequenced in a study of cytomegalovirus exposure and HLA in healthy donors. In the PCR, 60 Vbeta and 13 Jbeta primers were used. Measured with immunoSEQ multiplex PCR; TCRdb has only the in-frame clones, and not every one. The sample shows approximately 150,000 clones, 80% to 90% of them seen only once. The sequenced material came from PBMCs. These receptor sequences come from a man between 50 and 59 years old in good health and CMV-seropositive.

This chain joins TRBV28 and TRBJ2-5; 7 nucleotides align to TRBD1. V trimming: 2 bases; J trimming: 0 bases; junction bases outside the gene matches: 6. The CDR3 sequence is 16 residues long. Germline lookup yields CDR1 MDHEN and CDR2 SYDVKM. CDR3: CASSLRDSAYQETQYF. The CDR3, as DNA: TGTGCCAGCAGTTTAAGGGACAGCGCGTACCAAGAGACCCAGTACTTC.

The V call is TRBV5-5, the J call TRBJ2-5; the D gene is possibly TRBD1 (6 bases). Germline loops: CDR1 SGHKS, CDR2 YYEKEE (reference sequence). This CDR3 contains 15 residues. Between the trimmed V and J ends, which lost 2 bases and 2 bases, there was a span of 13 bases. CDR3 amino acids: CASSFRGHTQETQYF. The CDR3 nucleotides read TGTGCCAGCAGCTTCAGGGGCCACACTCAAGAGACCCAGTACTTC.

The gene calls are TRBV28 and TRBJ2-7; 8 nucleotides agree with TRBD2. There are 15 residues in the CDR3. The V gene end was trimmed by 5 bases and the J gene end by 3 bases; junction bases not matched to a gene: 9. Germline assignment: CDR1 MDHEN and CDR2 SYDVKM. CDR3 residues: CASSPAGELYYEQYF. CDR3 DNA sequence: TGTGCCAGCAGTCCAGCGGGAGAACTTTACTACGAGCAGTACTTC.

The CDR3 protein is CASSLVFEGGGTQYF. Written as DNA, the CDR3 is TGTGCCAGCAGCTTAGTCTTTGAGGGAGGTGGGACCCAGTACTTC. The chain carries TRBV7-2 and TRBJ2-5; tentative D call: TRBD2 (6 bases). The CDR3 extends over 15 amino acids. With 1 base removed from V and 7 bases from J, the gap between germline ends came to 16 bases. Germline CDR1 reads SGHTA; CDR2 reads FQGNSA. Using reference TRBV7-2 and TRBJ2-5 for the parts outside the CDR3, the full variable domain is GAGVSQSPSNKVTEKGKDVELRCDPISGHTALYWYRQSLGQGLEFLIYFQGNSAPDKSGLPSDRFSAERTGGSVSTLTIQRTQQEDSAVYLCASSLVFEGGGTQYFGPGTRLLVL.

This clone showed up just a few times. V and J are TRBV5-1 and TRBJ2-3; D is ambiguous. V lost 4 bases and J lost 8, with 17 bases in between. Germline CDR1 reads SGHRS; CDR2 reads YFSETQ. This CDR3 has 14 amino acids. The CDR3 spells CASSDLRGDRTQYF. CDR3 nucleotide sequence: TGCGCCAGCAGCGATTTAAGAGGTGATCGTACGCAGTATTTT.

The chain uses TRBV6-1 and TRBJ1-1; D unresolved. V lost 10 bases, J lost 4 bases, and 13 bases lay in between. The CDR3 consists of 12 residues. Germline-derived CDR1 and CDR2 are MNHNS and SASEGT. CDR3 loop: CATRTWSTEAFF. The CDR3 DNA sequence: TGTGCCACTCGTACCTGGAGCACTGAAGCTTTCTTT.

This rearrangement joins TRBV7-2 to TRBJ1-4; no clear D gene. Germline V CDR1 and CDR2: SGHTA, FQGNSA. The germline V and J ends were trimmed by 5 bases and 0 bases, with 16 bases remaining between them. CDR3 length: 17 residues. CDR3 protein: CASSLDTAAATNEKLFF. CDR3 coding DNA: TGTGCCAGCAGCCTAGATACAGCCGCTGCAACTAATGAAAAACTGTTTTTT.

This rearrangement joins TRBV6-1 to TRBJ2-7, with unresolved D. V lost 2 bases, J lost 2 bases, and 10 bases lay in between. The germline gives CDR1 MNHNS, CDR2 SASEGT. This CDR3 comprises 14 residues. For the CDR3, the DNA is TGTGCCAGCAGTGAATTCCAGGCAGCCTACGAGCAGTACTTC. It codes for CASSEFQAAYEQYF.

The sample holds one count of this clone. V is TRBV14 and J is TRBJ1-1; D ambiguous. This CDR3 region has 16 residues. Germline CDR1 is SGHDN and CDR2 is FVKESK. The V end lost 0 bases, the J end lost 1 base, and 12 bases lay between the germline ends. CDR3 in amino acids: CASSQDLLESNTEAFF. The CDR3 bases are TGTGCCAGCAGCCAAGACTTACTTGAGTCGAACACTGAAGCTTTCTTT.

This chain links TRBV7-2 with TRBJ2-1; perhaps TRBD2 as D (6 bases). Germline V gene lookup returns CDR1 SGHTA and CDR2 FQGNSA. The CDR3 covers 15 residues. Trimming took off 2 bases at V and 4 bases at J, with 12 bases between the two ends. For the CDR3, the DNA is TGTGCCAGCAGCTTATCGGCTAGCGAGTACAATGAGCAGTTCTTC. The encoded protein is CASSLSASEYNEQFF.

The chain is built from TRBV9 and TRBJ2-1, with 11 bases fitting TRBD2. The CDR3 totals 15 residues. The J segment lost 2 bases and the V segment lost 3 bases, leaving 1 base of the junction unmatched. Germline loops: CDR1 SGDLS, CDR2 YYNGEE. This CDR3 reads CASSDSGGAYNEQFF. The DNA of the CDR3 is TGTGCCAGCAGCGATAGCGGGGGGGCCTACAATGAGCAGTTCTTC.

This clone showed up just a few times. The chain combines TRBV2 with TRBJ2-7; a possible D gene is TRBD1 (8 bases). The germline gives CDR1 SNHLY, CDR2 FYNNEI. The CDR3 is 15 residues long. The V and J ends lost 5 bases and 3 bases respectively, with 17 bases between them. CDR3 sequence reads: CASSRDRGGFYEQYF. CDR3 nucleotide sequence: TGTGCCAGCAGTCGAGACAGGGGAGGGTTCTACGAGCAGTACTTC.

The V call is TRBV6-1, the J call TRBJ2-6; D uncertain. The germline CDR1 and CDR2 sequences are MNHNS and SASEGT. This CDR3 has 17 residues. Trimming pared 0 bases from V and 0 bases from J, leaving 9 bases between. CDR3 nucleotide sequence: TGTGCCAGCAGTGAAGCATCCATGAGCTCTGGGGCCAACGTCCTGACTTTC. It encodes CASSEASMSSGANVLTF.

J is TRBJ2-3 and V is TRBV13; the D is unclear. From germline, CDR1 is PRHDT and CDR2 FYEKMQ (reference sequence). Trimming cost V 0 bases and J 8 bases, with 15 bases left between them. CDR3 length equals 15 residues. CDR3 coding DNA: TGTGCCAGCAGCTTAGGACTACTAATGTCTGGTACGCAGTATTTT. Amino acids: CASSLGLLMSGTQYF.

This chain links TRBV7-9 with TRBJ2-1, with D perhaps TRBD1 (6 bases). The CDR3 is 14 residues long. Germline V gene sequence: CDR1 SEHNR, CDR2 FQNEAQ (reference sequence). V was pared by 2 bases and J by 8 bases, with 13 bases between. The CDR3: CASSLSHRAHEQFF. The CDR3 bases are TGTGCCAGCAGCTTATCACACAGGGCACATGAGCAGTTCTTC.

The chain links TRBV4-1 to TRBJ2-3, with 8 bases aligning to TRBD2. The V gene's germline CDR1 is MGHRA and CDR2 YSYEKL. V lost 0 bases, J lost 1 base, and 3 bases stayed unmatched. The CDR3 is made up of 16 amino acids. CDR3 loop: CASSQESGSRTDTQYF. The CDR3 nucleotides read TGCGCCAGCAGCCAAGAAAGCGGGAGCCGCACAGATACGCAGTATTTT.

This rearrangement joins TRBV19 to TRBJ2-2; TRBD1 aligns across 10 bases. CDR3 length equals 15 residues. After removal of 7 bases from V and 4 bases from J, the junction contained 6 bases not matched to a gene. Germline CDR1 reads LNHDA; CDR2 reads SQIVND (reference sequence). This CDR3 reads CASTDWTGGTGELFF. CDR3 DNA: TGTGCCAGTACGGACTGGACAGGGGGCACCGGGGAGCTGTTTTTT. Together with reference TRBV19 and TRBJ2-2, the CDR3 gives the full variable domain: DGGITQSPKYLFRKEGQNVTLSCEQNLNHDAMYWYRQDPGQGLRLIYYSQIVNDFQKGDIAEGYSVSREKKESFPLTVTSAQKNPTAFYLCASTDWTGGTGELFFGEGSRLTVL.

The chain couples TRBV4-1 to TRBJ2-7, with D possibly matching TRBD2 (6 bases). Germline V gene sequence: CDR1 MGHRA, CDR2 YSYEKL. The CDR3 totals 17 residues. V shed 0 bases and J shed 5 bases, with 20 bases lying between them. Here the CDR3 reads CASSQEERAAPVDEQYF. The CDR3 DNA reads TGCGCCAGCAGCCAAGAAGAGCGGGCCGCCCCCGTGGACGAGCAGTACTTC.

This clone has only a few counts. The chain joins TRBV28 to TRBJ2-3; 8 bases align to TRBD2. Per the germline V gene, CDR1 is MDHEN and CDR2 is SYDVKM. V shed 8 bases and J 4 bases; nucleotides not matched to a gene: 11. CDR3 length: 15 residues. The CDR3 DNA follows: TGTGCCAGCGGCCGGGGAAGCGGGAGTGCAGATACGCAGTATTTT. Its protein is CASGRGSGSADTQYF.

The V and J genes are TRBV30 and TRBJ2-3; unclear D gene. Trimming pared 0 bases from V and 2 bases from J, leaving 6 bases between. There are 13 residues in the CDR3. Germline CDR1 and CDR2: GTSNPN and SVGIG (reference sequence). CDR3 DNA sequence: TGTGCCTGGAGTGTAACAGCCACAGATACGCAGTATTTT. The encoded protein is CAWSVTATDTQYF.

The V gene is TRBV11-1, the J gene TRBJ2-3; tentative D call: TRBD2 (5 bases). The CDR3 is 14 amino acids. CDR1 and CDR2 (germline): SGHAT, FQDESV (reference sequence). V was clipped by 1 base and J by 2 bases, with 7 bases between them. CDR3: CASSLDLATDTQYF. CDR3 nucleotides: TGTGCCAGCAGCTTAGACCTAGCCACAGATACGCAGTATTTT.

V usage is TRBV28 and J usage is TRBJ2-5; D is perhaps TRBD1 (8 bases). The germline V gene has CDR1 MDHEN and CDR2 SYDVKM. This CDR3 spans 15 amino acids. Trimming shortened V by 2 bases and J by 5 bases, and 15 bases separated the two germline ends. The CDR3 DNA sequence: TGTGCCAGCAGTTTACTACAGGGGGGGAAGGAGACCCAGTACTTC. It specifies CASSLLQGGKETQYF.

The chain has TRBV7-3 and TRBJ1-3; D is possibly TRBD1 (6 bases). This CDR3 comprises 15 residues. V lost 6 bases to trimming and J lost 4 bases, with 16 bases between them. Germline CDR1 and CDR2: SGHTA and FQGTGA. The CDR3 sequence: CASSKGGAAGNTIYF. As DNA, the CDR3 is TGTGCCAGCAGTAAGGGGGGGGCGGCCGGAAACACCATATATTTT.

V gene TRBV5-5 combines with J gene TRBJ1-1; D may be TRBD1 (5 bases). This CDR3 is built from 14 residues. Trimming left V 2 bases short and J 3 bases short, with 11 bases between. CDR1 is SGHKS and CDR2 is YYEKEE in the germline V gene (reference sequence). CDR3 coding DNA: TGTGCCAGCAGCTTCCGCCCGGGGGACACTGAAGCTTTCTTT. It codes for CASSFRPGDTEAFF. The complete variable domain, with remaining parts taken from reference TRBV5-5 and TRBJ1-1, reads DAGVTQSPTHLIKTRGQQVTLRCSPISGHKSVSWYQQVLGQGPQFIFQYYEKEERGRGNFPDRFSARQFPNYSSELNVNALLLGDSALYLCASSFRPGDTEAFFGQGTRLTVV.

The rearrangement joins TRBV4-3 to TRBJ1-4; TRBD1 is a possible D gene (6 bases). The V gene's germline CDR1 is LGHNA and CDR2 YSLEER. V lost 0 bases to trimming and J lost 8 bases, with 13 bases between them. There are 15 residues in the CDR3. In DNA, the CDR3 is TGCGCCAGCAGCCAAGATCGGTCGGACAGAGAAAAACTGTTTTTT. As protein: CASSQDRSDREKLFF.

The chain joins TRBV28 to TRBJ2-7; weak D call: TRBD1 (5 bases). CDR1 and CDR2 (germline): MDHEN, SYDVKM. V was pared by 2 bases and J by 3 bases, with 14 bases between. The CDR3 length is 15 residues. The CDR3 region is CASSLAGKGFYEQYF. The CDR3 DNA follows: TGTGCCAGCAGTTTAGCAGGGAAGGGGTTCTACGAGCAGTACTTC.

The genes are TRBV7-2 and TRBJ2-3, with D maybe TRBD2 (6 bases). The germline V gene has CDR1 SGHTA and CDR2 FQGNSA. V was shortened by 0 bases and J by 6 bases, with 19 bases between the two germline ends. CDR3 length: 17 amino acids. The CDR3 sequence: CASSLAGRGPPFDTQYF. Written as DNA, the CDR3 is TGTGCCAGCAGCTTAGCAGGGCGGGGCCCTCCCTTTGATACGCAGTATTTT.

This clone was seen a few times. The V call is TRBV5-6, the J call TRBJ2-2; D unclear. This CDR3 contains 15 residues. The ends were cut back, 4 bases at V and 2 bases at J, with 12 bases in the middle. Germline values: CDR1 SGHDT, CDR2 YYEEEE. The CDR3 DNA follows: TGTGCCAGCAGCCCCGAGTTGAGTAACACCGGGGAGCTGTTTTTT. It is translated as CASSPELSNTGELFF.

The J gene is TRBJ2-3, the V gene TRBV7-2; D possibly corresponds to TRBD2 (5 bases). The germline V and J ends were trimmed by 6 bases and 0 bases, with 16 bases remaining between them. This CDR3 is built from 16 residues. Germline assignment: CDR1 SGHTA and CDR2 FQGNSA. The CDR3, as DNA: TGTGCCAGCAGTCCTAGACGGGATACTAGCACAGATACGCAGTATTTT. Its protein is CASSPRRDTSTDTQYF.

This rearrangement joins TRBV7-8 to TRBJ1-5, with D possibly TRBD1 on 6 matching bases. Germline V CDR1 and CDR2: SGHVS, FQNEAQ. The V and J ends lost 5 bases and 3 bases respectively, with 20 bases between them. This CDR3 contains 17 residues. The CDR3 DNA reads TGTGCCAGCAGCCCCCGCACCAGGGGAGAATACAATCAGCCCCAGCATTTT. This codes for CASSPRTRGEYNQPQHF.

This chain links TRBV7-2 with TRBJ1-2, with TRBD1 matching over 8 bases. Per germline, CDR1 SGHTA and CDR2 FQGNSA. This CDR3 spans 15 amino acids. The J segment lost 4 bases and the V segment lost 5 bases, leaving 9 bases of the junction unmatched. The CDR3 here is CASSGRQGTGYGYTF. The CDR3 coding sequence is TGTGCCAGCAGCGGTAGACAGGGGACTGGCTATGGCTACACCTTC.

This clone was seen a few times. The rearrangement uses TRBV28 and TRBJ1-2; D possibly corresponds to TRBD1 (5 bases). The CDR3 has 14 residues. V dropped 1 base and J dropped 7 bases, with 13 bases sitting between them. CDR1 is MDHEN and CDR2 is SYDVKM in the germline V gene. The CDR3 here is CASSLFVRASGYTF. DNA of the CDR3: TGTGCCAGCAGTTTATTTGTCAGGGCTTCTGGCTACACCTTC.